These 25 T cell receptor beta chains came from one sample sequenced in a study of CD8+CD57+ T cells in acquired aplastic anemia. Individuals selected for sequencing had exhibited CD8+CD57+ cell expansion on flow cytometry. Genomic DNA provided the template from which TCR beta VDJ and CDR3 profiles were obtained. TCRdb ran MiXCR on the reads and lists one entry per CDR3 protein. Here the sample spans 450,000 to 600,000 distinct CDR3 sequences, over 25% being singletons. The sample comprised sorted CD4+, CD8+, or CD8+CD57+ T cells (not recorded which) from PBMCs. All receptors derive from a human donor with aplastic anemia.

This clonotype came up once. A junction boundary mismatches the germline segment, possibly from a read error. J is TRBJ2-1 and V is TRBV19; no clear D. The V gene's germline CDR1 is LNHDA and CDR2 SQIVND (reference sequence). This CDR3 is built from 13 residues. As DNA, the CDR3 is TGTGCCAGTAGTATAGCTCGTCAGAATGGGCAGTTCTTC. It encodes CASSIARQNGQFF.

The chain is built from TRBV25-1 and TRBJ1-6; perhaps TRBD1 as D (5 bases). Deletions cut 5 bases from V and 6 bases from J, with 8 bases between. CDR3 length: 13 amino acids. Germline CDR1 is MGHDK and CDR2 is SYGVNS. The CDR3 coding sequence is TGTGCCAGCAGTTTAGGGACTAATTCACCCCTCCACTTT. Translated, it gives CASSLGTNSPLHF.

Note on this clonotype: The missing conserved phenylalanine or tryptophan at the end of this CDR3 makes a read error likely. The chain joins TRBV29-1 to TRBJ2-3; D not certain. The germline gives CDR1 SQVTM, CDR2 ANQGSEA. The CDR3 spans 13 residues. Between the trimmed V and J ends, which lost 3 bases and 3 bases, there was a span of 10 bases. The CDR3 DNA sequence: TGCAGCGTTGACGGCTGCAGTACAGATACGCAGTATCTT. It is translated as CSVDGCSTDTQYL.

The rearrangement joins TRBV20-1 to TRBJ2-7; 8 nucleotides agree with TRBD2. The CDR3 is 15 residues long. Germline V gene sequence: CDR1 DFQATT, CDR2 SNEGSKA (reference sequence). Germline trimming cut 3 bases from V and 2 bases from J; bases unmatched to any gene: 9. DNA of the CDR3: TGCAGTGCTAGGTCAGGCGGGGGGTTTACCTACGAGCAGTACTTC. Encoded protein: CSARSGGGFTYEQYF.

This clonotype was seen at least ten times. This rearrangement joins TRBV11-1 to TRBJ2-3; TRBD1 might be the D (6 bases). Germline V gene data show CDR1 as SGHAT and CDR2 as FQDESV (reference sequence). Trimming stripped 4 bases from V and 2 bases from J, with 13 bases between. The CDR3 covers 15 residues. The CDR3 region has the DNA TGTGCCAGCAGCTCGACAGGAACCTCCACAGATACGCAGTATTTT. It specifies CASSSTGTSTDTQYF.

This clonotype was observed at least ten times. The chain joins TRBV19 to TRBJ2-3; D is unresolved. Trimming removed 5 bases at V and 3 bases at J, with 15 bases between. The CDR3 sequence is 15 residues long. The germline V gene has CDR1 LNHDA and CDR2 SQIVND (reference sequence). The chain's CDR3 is CASSSTRTFTDTQYF. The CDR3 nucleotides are TGTGCCAGTAGTTCGACACGGACCTTTACAGATACGCAGTATTTT.

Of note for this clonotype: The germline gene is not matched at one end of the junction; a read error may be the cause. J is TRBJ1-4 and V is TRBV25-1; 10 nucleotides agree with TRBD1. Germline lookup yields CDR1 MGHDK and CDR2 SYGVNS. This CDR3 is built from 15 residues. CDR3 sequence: CASRATGTGDERLFF. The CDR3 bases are TGTGCCAGCAGAGCCACCGGGACAGGGGATGAAAGACTGTTTTTT.

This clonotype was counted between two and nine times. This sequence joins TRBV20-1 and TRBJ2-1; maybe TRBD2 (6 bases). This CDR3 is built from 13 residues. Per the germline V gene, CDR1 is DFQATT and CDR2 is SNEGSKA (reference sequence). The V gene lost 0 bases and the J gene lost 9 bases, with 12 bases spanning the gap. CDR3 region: CSAREGGVGEQFF. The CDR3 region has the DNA TGCAGTGCTAGAGAGGGGGGAGTTGGTGAGCAGTTCTTC.

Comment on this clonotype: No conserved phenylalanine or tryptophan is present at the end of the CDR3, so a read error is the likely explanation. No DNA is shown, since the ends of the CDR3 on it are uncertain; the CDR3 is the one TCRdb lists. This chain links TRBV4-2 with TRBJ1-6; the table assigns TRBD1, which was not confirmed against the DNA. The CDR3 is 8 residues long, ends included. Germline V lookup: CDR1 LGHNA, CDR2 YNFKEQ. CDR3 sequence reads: CASSQGQS.

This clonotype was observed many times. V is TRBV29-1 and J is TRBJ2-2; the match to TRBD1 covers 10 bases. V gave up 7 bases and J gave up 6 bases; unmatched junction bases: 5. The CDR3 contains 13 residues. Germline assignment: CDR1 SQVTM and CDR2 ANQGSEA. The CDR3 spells CSGQGARAGELFF. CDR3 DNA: TGCAGCGGACAGGGGGCGCGGGCCGGGGAGCTGTTTTTT.

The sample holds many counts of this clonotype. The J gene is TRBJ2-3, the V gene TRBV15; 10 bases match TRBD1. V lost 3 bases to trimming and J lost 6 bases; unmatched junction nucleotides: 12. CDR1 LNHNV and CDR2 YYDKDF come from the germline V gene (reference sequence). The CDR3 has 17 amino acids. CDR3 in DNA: TGTGCCACCAGCAGTAGTCTAGGGGACAGGGGTTCGGATACGCAGTATTTT. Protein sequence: CATSSSLGDRGSDTQYF. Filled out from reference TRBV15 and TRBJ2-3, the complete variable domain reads DAMVIQNPRYQVTQFGKPVTLSCSQTLNHNVMYWYQQKSSQAPKLLFHYYDKDFNNEADTPDNFQSRRPNTSFCFLDIRSPGLGDTAMYLCATSSSLGDRGSDTQYFGPGTRLTVL.

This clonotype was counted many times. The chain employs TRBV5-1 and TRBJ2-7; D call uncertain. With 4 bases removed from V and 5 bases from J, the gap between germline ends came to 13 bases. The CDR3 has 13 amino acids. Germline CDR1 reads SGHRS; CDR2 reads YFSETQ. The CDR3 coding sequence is TGCGCCAGCAGCGGACCCCGCGCCGACGAGCAGTACTTC. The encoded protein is CASSGPRADEQYF.

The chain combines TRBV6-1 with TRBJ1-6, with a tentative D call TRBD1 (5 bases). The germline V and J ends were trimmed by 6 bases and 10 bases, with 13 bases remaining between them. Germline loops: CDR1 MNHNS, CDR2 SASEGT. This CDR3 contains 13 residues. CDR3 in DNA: TGTGCCAGCAGGACCGAGCGGGGGTCACCCCTCCACTTT. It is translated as CASRTERGSPLHF.

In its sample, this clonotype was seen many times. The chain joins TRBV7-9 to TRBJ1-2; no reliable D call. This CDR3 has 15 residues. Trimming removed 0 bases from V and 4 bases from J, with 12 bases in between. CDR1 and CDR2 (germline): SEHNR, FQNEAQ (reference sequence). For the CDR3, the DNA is TGTGCCAGCAGCTTAGCGATGGGTACAGTCTATGGCTACACCTTC. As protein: CASSLAMGTVYGYTF.

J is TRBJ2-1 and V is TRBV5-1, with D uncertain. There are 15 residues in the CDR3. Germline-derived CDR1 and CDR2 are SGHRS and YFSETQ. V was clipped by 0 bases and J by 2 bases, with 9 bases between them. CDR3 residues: CASSLVQAAYNEQFF. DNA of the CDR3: TGCGCCAGCAGCTTGGTGCAGGCCGCCTACAATGAGCAGTTCTTC.

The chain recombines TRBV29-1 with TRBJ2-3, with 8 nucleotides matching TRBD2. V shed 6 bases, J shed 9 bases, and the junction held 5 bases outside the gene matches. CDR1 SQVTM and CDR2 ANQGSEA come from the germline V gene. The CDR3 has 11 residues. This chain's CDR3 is CSVEPSGTQYF. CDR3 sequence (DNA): TGCAGCGTAGAACCTAGCGGGACGCAGTATTTT.

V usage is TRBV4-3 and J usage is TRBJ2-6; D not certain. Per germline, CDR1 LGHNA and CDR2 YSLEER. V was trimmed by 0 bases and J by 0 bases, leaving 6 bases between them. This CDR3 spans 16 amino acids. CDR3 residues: CASSQERSSGANVLTF. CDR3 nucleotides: TGCGCCAGCAGCCAAGAAAGGAGCTCTGGGGCCAACGTCCTGACTTTC.

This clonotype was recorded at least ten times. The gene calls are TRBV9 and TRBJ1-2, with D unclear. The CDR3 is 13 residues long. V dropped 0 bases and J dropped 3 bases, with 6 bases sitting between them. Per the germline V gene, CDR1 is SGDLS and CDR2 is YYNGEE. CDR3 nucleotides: TGTGCCAGCAGCGTAGAGGAGGACTATGGCTACACCTTC. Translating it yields CASSVEEDYGYTF. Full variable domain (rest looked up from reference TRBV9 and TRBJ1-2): DSGVTQTPKHLITATGQRVTLRCSPRSGDLSVYWYQQSLDQGLQFLIQYYNGEERAKGNILERFSAQQFPDLHSELNLSSLELGDSALYFCASSVEEDYGYTFGSGTRLTVV.

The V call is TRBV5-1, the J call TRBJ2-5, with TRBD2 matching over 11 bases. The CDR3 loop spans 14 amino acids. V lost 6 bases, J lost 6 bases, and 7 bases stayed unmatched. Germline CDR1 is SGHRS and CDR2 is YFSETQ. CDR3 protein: CASILLAGAQTQYF. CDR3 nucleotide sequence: TGCGCCAGCATATTACTAGCGGGAGCACAGACCCAGTACTTC.

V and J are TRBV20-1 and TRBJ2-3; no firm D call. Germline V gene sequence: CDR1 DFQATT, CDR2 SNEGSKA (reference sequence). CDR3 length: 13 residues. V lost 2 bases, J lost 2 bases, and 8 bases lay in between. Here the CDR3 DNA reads TGCAGTGCTAGATCCGGTTCCACAGATACGCAGTATTTT. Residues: CSARSGSTDTQYF.

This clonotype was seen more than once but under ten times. The CDR3 nucleotides read TGTGCCAGCAGCCAAGATGGAGGGGCTCAGGAAAAACTGTTTTTT. Translating it yields CASSQDGGAQEKLFF. The genes are TRBV4-2 and TRBJ1-4; TRBD1 might be the D (5 bases). This CDR3 comprises 15 residues. The V and J ends lost 0 bases and 8 bases respectively, with 13 bases between them. Germline V gene lookup returns CDR1 LGHNA and CDR2 YNFKEQ.

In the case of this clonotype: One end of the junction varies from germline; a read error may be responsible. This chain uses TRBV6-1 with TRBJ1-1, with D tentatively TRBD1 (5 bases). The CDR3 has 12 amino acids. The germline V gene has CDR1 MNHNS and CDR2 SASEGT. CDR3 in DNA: TGTGCCATCAGTCAATACGGGACTGAAGCTCTCTTT. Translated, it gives CAISQYGTEALF.

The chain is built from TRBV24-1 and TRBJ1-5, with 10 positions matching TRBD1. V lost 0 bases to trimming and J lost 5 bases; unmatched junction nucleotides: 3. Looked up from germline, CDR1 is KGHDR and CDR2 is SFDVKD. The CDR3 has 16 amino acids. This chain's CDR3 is CATSDLTGTGDQPQHF. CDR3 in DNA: TGTGCCACCAGTGATTTGACCGGGACAGGGGATCAGCCCCAGCATTTT.

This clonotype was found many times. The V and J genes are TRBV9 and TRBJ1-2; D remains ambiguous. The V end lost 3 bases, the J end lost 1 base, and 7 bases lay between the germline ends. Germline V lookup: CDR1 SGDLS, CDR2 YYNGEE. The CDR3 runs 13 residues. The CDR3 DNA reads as TGTGCCAGCAGCGCCCCGAATAACTATGGCTACACCTTC. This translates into CASSAPNNYGYTF.

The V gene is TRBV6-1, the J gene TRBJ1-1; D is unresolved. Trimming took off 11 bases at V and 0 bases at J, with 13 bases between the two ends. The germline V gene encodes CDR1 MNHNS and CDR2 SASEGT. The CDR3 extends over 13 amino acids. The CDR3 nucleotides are TGTGCCGCCGAATTTAGGTTGAACACTGAAGCTTTCTTT. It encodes CAAEFRLNTEAFF.